The rows below give T cell receptor beta chains drawn from one sample of a study of blood T cells in healthy people across ages. TCRdb re-called the 5' RACE reads through MiXCR, storing one row per CDR3 protein. Of some 940,000 distinct CDR3 sequences listed, approximately 32% are singletons. This sample was shared with a second study, whose subject was T cells of mothers and their children.

The specimen sequenced was blood. These receptor sequences come from a woman aged 40 to 50 in good health. Both conserved end residues are part of each CDR3. The D gene is left open where the match is weak. Where a row states a size, it is once, few, many or the class of an expanded clone; other rows omit it.

NA	TRBJ1-1	TRBV5-1	TRBD1	TGCGCCAGCAGCCGCGAGGGGGCAGGAGGCGAAGCTTTCTTT	CASSREGAGGEAFF
few	TRBJ2-3	TRBV5-1	TRBD1	TGCGCCAGCAGCTCCCCCCGGGACAGGTTTGATACGCAGTATTTT	CASSSPRDRFDTQYF
NA	TRBJ2-1	TRBV7-3	NA	TGTGCCAGCAGCTTAACGGGACGGACACAGAGCTCCTACAATGAGCAGTTCTTC	CASSLTGRTQSSYNEQFF
NA	TRBJ1-1	TRBV5-4	NA	TGTGCCAGCAGCTTCGGGACCGTGCTTAACACTGAAGCTTTCTTT	CASSFGTVLNTEAFF
NA	TRBJ1-1	TRBV6-1	NA	TGTGCCAGCAGTGAGCCCCAGGCATTGAACACTGAAGCTTTCTTT	CASSEPQALNTEAFF
few	TRBJ2-5	TRBV27	NA	TGTGCCAGCAGTTCAACTAGCCAGGGGACCCAGTACTTC	CASSSTSQGTQYF
NA	TRBJ2-2	TRBV7-3	NA	TGTGCCAGCAGCTTATTACAGGGAGGAGACACCGGGGAGCTGTTTTTT	CASSLLQGGDTGELFF
many	TRBJ1-1	TRBV7-9	NA	TGTGCCAGCAGCTTACCCCGAGGGGAATTGAACACTGAAGCTTTCTTT	CASSLPRGELNTEAFF
few	TRBJ1-1	TRBV20-1	NA	TGCAGTGCTAGAGATAGGCAGGTAGCTTTCTTT	CSARDRQVAFF
few	TRBJ1-2	TRBV12-3/TRBV12-4	NA	TGTGCCAGCAGTAATACCGACAGGTTAAACTATGGCTACACCTTC	CASSNTDRLNYGYTF
many	TRBJ2-7	TRBV9	NA	TGTGCCAGCAGCGTATCCGGCGGGGCTGAGTACGAGCAGTACTTC	CASSVSGGAEYEQYF